Sequencing of this T cell receptor (beta chain) was carried out in a study of CD8 T cells in ankylosing spondylitis. Whole-study results and caveats: Peripheral blood held disease-linked clones only at relatively low frequency, and these were CD8+. Reportedly, matched ankylosing spondylitis synovial fluid was significantly enriched for disease-linked clones. Several highly homologous variants made up a TCR beta motif, and this motif appeared characteristic of ankylosing spondylitis blood.

Germline V gene lookup returns CDR1 GTSNPN and CDR2 SVGIG (reference sequence). This CDR3 is built from 13 residues. V shed 7 bases, J shed 2 bases, and the junction held 4 bases outside the gene matches. As concerns this clonotype: Its antigen remains unidentified.

One entry per CDR3 protein, called by TCRdb with MiXCR from the 5' RACE reads. The sample lists just under 550,000 distinct CDR3 sequences, roughly an eighth seen once, with under 7.5% in the top ten. The TCR sequence derives from a male donor with ankylosing spondylitis. The specimen was blood, either unsorted or a sorted T cell fraction (not recorded which). The gene calls are TRBV30 and TRBJ2-1; 8 bases are a match to TRBD1. The CDR3 loop is CALDRGTYNEQFF. In DNA, the CDR3 is TGTGCCTTAGACAGGGGCACCTACAATGAGCAGTTCTTC.